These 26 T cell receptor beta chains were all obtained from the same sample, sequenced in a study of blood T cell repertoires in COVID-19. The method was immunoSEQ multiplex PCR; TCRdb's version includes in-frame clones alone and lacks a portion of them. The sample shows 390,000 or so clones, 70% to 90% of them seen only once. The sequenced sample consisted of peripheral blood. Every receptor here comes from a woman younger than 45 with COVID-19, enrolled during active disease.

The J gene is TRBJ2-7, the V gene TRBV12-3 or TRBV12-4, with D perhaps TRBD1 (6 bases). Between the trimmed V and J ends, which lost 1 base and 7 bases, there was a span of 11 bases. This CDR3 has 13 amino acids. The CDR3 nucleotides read TGTGCCAGCAGTTTAGTGGGGGCTCTGGAGCAGTACTTC. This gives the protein CASSLVGALEQYF.

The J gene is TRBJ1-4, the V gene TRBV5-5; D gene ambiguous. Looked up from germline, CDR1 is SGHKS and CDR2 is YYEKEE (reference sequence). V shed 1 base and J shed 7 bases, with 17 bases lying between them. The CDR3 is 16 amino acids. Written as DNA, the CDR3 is TGTGCCAGCAGCTTGCCTCAGCACAGTATAAGTGAAAAACTGTTTTTT. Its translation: CASSLPQHSISEKLFF.

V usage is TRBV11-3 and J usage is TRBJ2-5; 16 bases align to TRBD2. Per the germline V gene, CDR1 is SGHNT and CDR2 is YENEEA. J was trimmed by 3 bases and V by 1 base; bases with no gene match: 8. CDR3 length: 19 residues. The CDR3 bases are TGTGCCAGCAGCTTAGGGGGACTAGCGGGAGGGCCTAAGAAAGAGACCCAGTACTTC. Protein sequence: CASSLGGLAGGPKKETQYF.

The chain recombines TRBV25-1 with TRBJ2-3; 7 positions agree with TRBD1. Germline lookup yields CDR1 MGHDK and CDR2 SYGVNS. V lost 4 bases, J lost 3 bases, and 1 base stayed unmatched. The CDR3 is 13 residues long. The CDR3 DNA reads TGTGCCAGCAGTGTGGGACAGACAGATACGCAGTATTTT. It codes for CASSVGQTDTQYF. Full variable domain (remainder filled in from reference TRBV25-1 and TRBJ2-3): EADIYQTPRYLVIGTGKKITLECSQTMGHDKMYWYQQDPGMELHLIHYSYGVNSTEKGDLSSESTVSRIRTEHFPLTLESARPSHTSQYLCASSVGQTDTQYFGPGTRLTVL.

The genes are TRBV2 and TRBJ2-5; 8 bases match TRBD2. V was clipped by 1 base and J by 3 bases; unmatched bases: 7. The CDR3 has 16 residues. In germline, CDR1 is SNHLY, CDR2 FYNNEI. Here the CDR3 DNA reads TGTGCCAGCAGTGAAGGCGGCGGGGGGACCGAAGAGACCCAGTACTTC. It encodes CASSEGGGGTEETQYF.

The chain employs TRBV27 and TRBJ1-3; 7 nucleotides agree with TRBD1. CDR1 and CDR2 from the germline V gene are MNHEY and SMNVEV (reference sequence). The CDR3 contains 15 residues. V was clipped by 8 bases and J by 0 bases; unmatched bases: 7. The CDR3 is CASSPGTASGNTIYF. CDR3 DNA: TGTGCCAGCTCGCCCGGGACAGCCTCTGGAAACACCATATATTTT.

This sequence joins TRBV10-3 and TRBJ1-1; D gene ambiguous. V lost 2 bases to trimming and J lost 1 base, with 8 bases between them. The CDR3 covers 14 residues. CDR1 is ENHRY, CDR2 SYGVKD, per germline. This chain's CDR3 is CAISEVEGNTEAFF. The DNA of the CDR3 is TGTGCCATCAGTGAGGTCGAGGGGAACACTGAAGCTTTCTTT.

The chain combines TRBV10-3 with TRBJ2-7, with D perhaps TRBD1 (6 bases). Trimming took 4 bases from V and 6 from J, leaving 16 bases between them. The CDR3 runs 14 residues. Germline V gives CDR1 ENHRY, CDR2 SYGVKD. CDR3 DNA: TGTGCCATCAGTGTTCAGGGGCCTGAGGGCGAGCAGTACTTC. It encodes CAISVQGPEGEQYF.

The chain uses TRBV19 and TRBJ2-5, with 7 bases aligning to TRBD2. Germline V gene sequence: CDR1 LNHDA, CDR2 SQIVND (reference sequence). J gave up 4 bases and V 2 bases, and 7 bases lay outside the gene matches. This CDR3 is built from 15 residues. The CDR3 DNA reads TGTGCCAGTAGTATAACAACTTGGGGGGGAGAGACCCAGTACTTC. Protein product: CASSITTWGGETQYF.

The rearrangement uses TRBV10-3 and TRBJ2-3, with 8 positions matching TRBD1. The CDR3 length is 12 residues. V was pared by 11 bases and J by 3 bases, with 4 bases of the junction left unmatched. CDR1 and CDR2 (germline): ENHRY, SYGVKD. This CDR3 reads CAAGQGTDTQYF. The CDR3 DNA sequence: TGTGCCGCCGGACAGGGAACAGATACGCAGTATTTT.

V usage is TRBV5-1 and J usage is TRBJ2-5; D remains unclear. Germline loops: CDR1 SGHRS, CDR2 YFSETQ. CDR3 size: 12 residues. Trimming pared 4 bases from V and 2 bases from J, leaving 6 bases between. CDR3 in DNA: TGCGCCAGCAGCGGCCAGCAAGAGACCCAGTACTTC. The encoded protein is CASSGQQETQYF.

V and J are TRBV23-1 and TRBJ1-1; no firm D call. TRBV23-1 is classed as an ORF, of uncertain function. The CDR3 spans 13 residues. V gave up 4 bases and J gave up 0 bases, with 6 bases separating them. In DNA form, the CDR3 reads TGCGCCAGCAGTCGTAGCATGAACACTGAAGCTTTCTTT. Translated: CASSRSMNTEAFF.

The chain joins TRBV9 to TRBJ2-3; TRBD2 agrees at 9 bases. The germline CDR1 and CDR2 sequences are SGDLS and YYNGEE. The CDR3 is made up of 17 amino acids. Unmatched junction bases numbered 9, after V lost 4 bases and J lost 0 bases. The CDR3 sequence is CASSPGTSSSSTDTQYF. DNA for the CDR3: TGTGCCAGCAGCCCGGGGACTAGCAGCTCTAGCACAGATACGCAGTATTTT.

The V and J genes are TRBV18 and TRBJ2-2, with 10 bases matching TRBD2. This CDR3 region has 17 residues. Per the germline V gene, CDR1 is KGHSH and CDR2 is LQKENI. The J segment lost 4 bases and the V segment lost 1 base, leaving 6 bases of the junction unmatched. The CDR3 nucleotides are TGTGCCAGCTCACCACTCTCTCTAGCGGGAGTCACCGGGGAGCTGTTTTTT. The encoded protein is CASSPLSLAGVTGELFF.

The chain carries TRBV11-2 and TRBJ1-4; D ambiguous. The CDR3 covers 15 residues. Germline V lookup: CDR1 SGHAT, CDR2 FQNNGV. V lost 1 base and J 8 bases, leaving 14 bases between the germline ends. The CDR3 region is CASSLGLGRREKLFF. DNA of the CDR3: TGTGCCAGCAGCTTAGGGTTAGGGAGAAGGGAAAAACTGTTTTTT.

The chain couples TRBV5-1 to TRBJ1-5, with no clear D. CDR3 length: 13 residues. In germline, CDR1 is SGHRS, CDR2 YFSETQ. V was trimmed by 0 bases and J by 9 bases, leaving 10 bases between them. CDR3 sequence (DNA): TGCGCCAGCAGCTTGGATCCAGAGGGGCCCCAGCATTTT. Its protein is CASSLDPEGPQHF.

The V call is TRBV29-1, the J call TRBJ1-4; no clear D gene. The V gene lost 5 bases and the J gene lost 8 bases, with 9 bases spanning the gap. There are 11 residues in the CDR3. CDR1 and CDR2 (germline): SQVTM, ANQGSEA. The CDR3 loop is CSVRFREKLFF. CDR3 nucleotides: TGCAGCGTTAGATTTAGAGAAAAACTGTTTTTT.

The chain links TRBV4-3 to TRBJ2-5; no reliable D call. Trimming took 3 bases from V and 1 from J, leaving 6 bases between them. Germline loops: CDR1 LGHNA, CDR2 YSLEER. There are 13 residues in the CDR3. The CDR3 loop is CASSQSLQETQYF. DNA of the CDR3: TGCGCCAGCAGCCAGAGTCTCCAAGAGACCCAGTACTTC.

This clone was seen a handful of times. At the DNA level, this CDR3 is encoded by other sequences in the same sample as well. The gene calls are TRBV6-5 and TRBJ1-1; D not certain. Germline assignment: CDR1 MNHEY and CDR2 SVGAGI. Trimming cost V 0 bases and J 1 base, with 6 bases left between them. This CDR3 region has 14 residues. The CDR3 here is CASSYSYRNTEAFF. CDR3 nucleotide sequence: TGTGCCAGCAGTTACTCGTACAGGAACACTGAAGCTTTCTTT.

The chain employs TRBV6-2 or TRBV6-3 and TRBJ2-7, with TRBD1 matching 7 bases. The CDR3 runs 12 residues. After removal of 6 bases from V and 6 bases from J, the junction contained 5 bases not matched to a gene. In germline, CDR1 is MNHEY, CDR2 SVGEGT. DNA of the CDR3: TGTGCCAGCAGCAAGACAGGGCGCGAGCAGTACTTC. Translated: CASSKTGREQYF.

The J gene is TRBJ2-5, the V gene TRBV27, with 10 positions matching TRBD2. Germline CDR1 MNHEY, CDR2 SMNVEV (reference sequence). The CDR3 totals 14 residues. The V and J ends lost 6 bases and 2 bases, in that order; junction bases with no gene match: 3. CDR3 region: CASRQLAGQETQYF. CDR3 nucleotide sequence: TGTGCCAGCAGGCAACTAGCGGGGCAAGAGACCCAGTACTTC.

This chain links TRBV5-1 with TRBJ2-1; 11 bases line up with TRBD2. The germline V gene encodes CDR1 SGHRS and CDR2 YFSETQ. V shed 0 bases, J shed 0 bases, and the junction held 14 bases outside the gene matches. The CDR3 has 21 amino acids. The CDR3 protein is CASSLVTSGSISVGSYNEQFF. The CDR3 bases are TGCGCCAGCAGCTTGGTTACTAGCGGGAGTATATCGGTAGGCTCCTACAATGAGCAGTTCTTC.

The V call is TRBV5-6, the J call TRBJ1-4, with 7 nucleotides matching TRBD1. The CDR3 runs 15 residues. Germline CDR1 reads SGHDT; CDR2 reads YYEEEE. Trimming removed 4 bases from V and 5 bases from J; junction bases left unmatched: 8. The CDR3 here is CASSASGTANEKLFF. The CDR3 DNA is TGTGCCAGCAGCGCCTCCGGGACAGCGAATGAAAAACTGTTTTTT.

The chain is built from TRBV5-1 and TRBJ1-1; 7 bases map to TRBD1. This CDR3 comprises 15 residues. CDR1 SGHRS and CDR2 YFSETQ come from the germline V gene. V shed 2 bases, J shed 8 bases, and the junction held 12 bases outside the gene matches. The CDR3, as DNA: TGCGCCAGCAGCTTTTTTAACAGGGGAGCAACAGAAGCTTTCTTT. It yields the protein CASSFFNRGATEAFF.

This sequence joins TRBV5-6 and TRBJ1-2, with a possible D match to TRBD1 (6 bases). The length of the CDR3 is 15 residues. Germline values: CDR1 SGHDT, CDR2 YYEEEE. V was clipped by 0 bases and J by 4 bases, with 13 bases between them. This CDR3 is CASSLVRRTAYGYTF. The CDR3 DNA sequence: TGTGCCAGCAGCTTGGTTAGACGGACAGCCTATGGCTACACCTTC.

The CDR3 sequence: CASSYWTSGNSDEQFF. CDR3 nucleotide sequence: TGTGCCAGCAGTTACTGGACTAGCGGGAACTCGGATGAGCAGTTCTTC. This chain links TRBV6-5 with TRBJ2-1; 12 positions agree with TRBD2. V shed 1 base, J shed 8 bases, and the junction held 6 bases outside the gene matches. Germline V lookup: CDR1 MNHEY, CDR2 SVGAGI. This CDR3 contains 16 residues.